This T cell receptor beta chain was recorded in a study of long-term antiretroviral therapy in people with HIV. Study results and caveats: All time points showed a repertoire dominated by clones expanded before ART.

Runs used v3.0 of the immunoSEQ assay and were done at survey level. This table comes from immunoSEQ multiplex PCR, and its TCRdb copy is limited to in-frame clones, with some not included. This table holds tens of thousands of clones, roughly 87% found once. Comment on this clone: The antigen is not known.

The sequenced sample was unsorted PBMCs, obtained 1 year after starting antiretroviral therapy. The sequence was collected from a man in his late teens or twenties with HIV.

CDR3 region: CASSLGTQETQYF. Written as DNA, the CDR3 is TGCGCCAGCAGCTTGGGAACTCAAGAGACCCAGTACTTC. This chain connects TRBV5-1 to TRBJ2-5; D not resolved. Germline V lookup: CDR1 SGHRS, CDR2 YFSETQ. CDR3 length equals 13 residues. V gave up 0 bases and J gave up 2 bases, with 5 bases separating them.